This record looks at one T cell receptor (beta chain) sequence and its context. This clone is a singleton in its sample. It lacks a known antigen. Base qualities are not provided; no much larger clone lies one nucleotide away. The data belong to a study of technical replicates of blood from a handful of donors (dated by TCRdb to the late 2010s). From the germline V gene (reference sequence), CDR1 is GTSNPN and CDR2 is SVGIG. Including the terminal cysteine and phenylalanine, the CDR3 comprises 11 residues. The kept DNA is CDR3 alone, 33 bases in frame from the first base. V is shortened by 5 bases, J by 1 base, and the region joining them spans 6 bases. Library prep was done by the immunoSEQ multiplex PCR assay. TCRdb took this table from immuneACCESS and kept in-frame rearrangements with V and J called. Such tables lack part of the clones; where checked against another copy, unresolved V genes explain under half of the gap, and the rest is unexplained. For this sample the table gives some 87,000 clones, of which around 90% were detected only once. The ten biggest clones cover approximately 0.4% of the sample.

The sample comprised T cells isolated from PBMCs. This clonotype was obtained from a human donor in good health. The chain is encoded by TRBV30 joined to TRBJ2-7, with TRBD2 as a weak D call on 5 bases. This receptor has the CDR3 CAWGRSYEQYF. At the DNA level, the sequence is TGTGCCTGGGGGAGATCCTACGAGCAGTACTTC.